This T cell receptor (beta chain) stems from a study of T cell responses to AZD1222 COVID-19 vaccine. Germline CDR1 reads GTSNPN; CDR2 reads SVGIG (reference sequence). The CDR3 totals 14 residues. V was pared by 0 bases and J by 5 bases, with 3 bases of the junction left unmatched. The protocol was immunoSEQ multiplex PCR, while the TCRdb copy is restricted to in-frame clones and leaves out a portion. The table records under 150,000 clones, roughly 93% of them present only once. The sequencing here drew on peripheral blood, taken 28 days after the second AZD1222 dose. The receptor's source is an adult who received the AZD1222 COVID-19 vaccine. V gene TRBV30 combines with J gene TRBJ1-4, with 7 nucleotides matching TRBD1. The CDR3 reads CAWSVVQGNEKLFF. The DNA for the CDR3 is TGTGCCTGGAGTGTAGTACAGGGGAATGAAAAACTGTTTTTT.